The present TCR beta chain was sequenced within a study of CXCR3-negative and CXCR3-positive naive CD8 T cells (dated by TCRdb to the late 2010s). A note on the overall study: In total, some 130 million TRB reads were obtained, corresponding to roughly 1.5 +/- 0.3 million reads per library. Diversity and physicochemical repertoire analyses were performed on some 10 donors pooled from two independent experiments. The TRBV-TRBJ cluster analysis covered naive subsets from several donors and memory cells from 3 donors.

A word on this clonotype: This clone's antigen is unknown.

CDR1 and CDR2 are read off the germline V gene as LGHNA and YSLEER. From the cysteine up to the phenylalanine, the CDR3 has a length of 17 residues. The DNA sequence is not available. For every CD8+ T cell subset, about 300,000 cells were flow-sorted straight into RLT lysis buffer, and each subset was sorted in triplicate. To exclude memory contaminants, naive CD8+ T cells were stringently defined as CD45RO-CCR7+CD27+CD95-. Peripheral blood mononuclear cells were isolated from buffy coats by standard density gradient centrifugation. A FACSAria III was used to flow-sort naive CD8+ T cells into CXCR3-negative and CXCR3-positive populations. An RNeasy Mini Kit was used to extract total RNA from the sorted cells. The sample was run on a NextSeq 550. The Human TCR Profiling Kit (MiLaboratory) was used to prepare UMI-labeled 5' RACE TRB cDNA libraries. The full amount of extracted RNA was used for cDNA synthesis, and the full amount of resulting cDNA was used for PCR amplification. Libraries were prepared in parallel using an identical number of PCR cycles. Concerning the study's data processing: With a requirement of at least two reads per UMI, MIGEC and MiXCR extracted about 50,000 +/- 10,000 unique UMI-labeled TRB cDNA molecules per library. Each library averaged approximately 40,000 +/- 10,000 functional in-frame TRB CDR3 nucleotide clonotypes without stop codons. After downsampling to 5000 UMI-labeled TRB molecules per sample, diversity metrics such as normalized Shannon-Wiener and Chao1 were calculated in VDJtools. VDJtools was used to calculate clonotype-size-weighted physicochemical properties of the central five CDR3 residues, namely interaction energy, strength, volume and Kidera factor 4. TCRdb reprocessed the sequencing reads and holds a single record per CDR3 protein sequence, with no DNA. TCRdb's processing, not the study's, gives the V and J calls here. The table for this sample records some 150,000 distinct CDR3 sequences. The ten largest clones add up to over 0.35% of the sample.

The study at large found these results: Because surface CD5, which has been linked to self-reactivity in mice, was comparable between naive subsets, TCR interaction strength was also inferred from TRB CDR3 physicochemical properties. Compared with CXCR3-negative naive cells, CXCR3-positive naive cells had TRB CDR3s with higher hydrophobicity (lower Kidera factor 4), lower energy, and higher strength and volume indices. Naive CXCR3-negative and CXCR3-positive cells from the same donor showed similar TRBV-TRBJ usage, whereas memory cells showed distinct patterns. Repertoire diversity was comparably high in both naive subsets but much lower in memory CD8+ T cells. Freshly isolated PBMCs were used for most assays because CXCR3 expression partially decreased after cryopreservation.

In this chain, TRBV4-3 is recombined with TRBJ2-1; TCRdb names TRBD2, which stays unverified in the absence of DNA. The specimen was naive CXCR3+ CD8+ T cells from blood. The intended sense of this specimen's cell subset or site label: CD45RO-CCR7+CD27+CD95- naive CD8+ T cells expressing CXCR3 (TNR3+). The TCR was taken from a human donor in good health. Some clones in this sample may be carry-over from other donors' samples. The CDR3 reads CASSQDRMASSYNEQFF.